The 7 T cell receptor beta chains below all came from one sample that was sequenced in a study of blood T cell repertoires in COVID-19. TCRdb's table, derived via immunoSEQ multiplex PCR, lists solely in-frame clones and lacks some. The sample lists fewer than 200,000 clones, about 80% occurring once. Material for sequencing was peripheral blood. These receptor sequences come from a woman of 80 years or more with acute or convalescent COVID-19.

The chain employs TRBV9 and TRBJ2-5, with 7 bases aligning to TRBD2. Germline CDR1 is SGDLS and CDR2 is YYNGEE. The CDR3 has 14 amino acids. V lost 4 bases, J lost 5 bases, and 8 bases stayed unmatched. CDR3 amino acids: CASSLGGGPETQYF. The CDR3 DNA sequence: TGTGCCAGCAGCTTGGGGGGGGGTCCGGAGACCCAGTACTTC.

The V call is TRBV29-1, the J call TRBJ1-1; the D gene is possibly TRBD1 (6 bases). The CDR3 runs to 15 residues. Trimming shortened V by 0 bases and J by 4 bases, and 15 bases separated the two germline ends. Per germline, CDR1 SQVTM and CDR2 ANQGSEA. CDR3 in DNA: TGCAGCGTTGAAGACCTACCGACAGGTCTCACTGAAGCTTTCTTT. It specifies CSVEDLPTGLTEAFF.

This chain uses TRBV11-2 with TRBJ2-1, with 10 nucleotides matching TRBD2. V lost 5 bases and J lost 9; bases outside the gene matches: 10. CDR1 and CDR2 (germline): SGHAT, FQNNGV. The CDR3 contains 15 residues. As DNA, the CDR3 is TGTGCCAGCAGCCAAGCGGGGGGGGTAACGAGTGAGCAGTTCTTC. Amino acid sequence: CASSQAGGVTSEQFF.

The rearrangement links TRBV15 to TRBJ2-1, with D possibly TRBD1 on 6 matching bases. V dropped 2 bases and J dropped 0 bases, with 14 bases sitting between them. This CDR3 is 17 amino acids long. The germline V gene encodes CDR1 LNHNV and CDR2 YYDKDF (reference sequence). The CDR3 region is CATSRTRGTNSYNEQFF. The CDR3 DNA follows: TGTGCCACCAGCAGAACCAGGGGAACTAACTCCTACAATGAGCAGTTCTTC.

The J gene is TRBJ2-7, the V gene TRBV30, with 7 positions matching TRBD1. The V gene's germline CDR1 is GTSNPN and CDR2 SVGIG (reference sequence). There are 16 residues in the CDR3. Trimming removed 2 bases from V and 4 bases from J; junction bases left unmatched: 14. The CDR3 region has the DNA TGTGCCTGGAGTACAAGACAGGGTGGGTTCCTATACGAGCAGTACTTC. Its translation is CAWSTRQGGFLYEQYF.

This clone was detected only a few times. The genes are TRBV11-2 and TRBJ1-4, with D uncertain. From germline, CDR1 is SGHAT and CDR2 FQNNGV. The CDR3 has 15 amino acids. Between the trimmed V and J ends, which lost 5 bases and 2 bases, there was a span of 12 bases. CDR3 coding DNA: TGTGCCAGCAGCCCGAATACCCGGACTAATGAAAAACTGTTTTTT. The encoded protein is CASSPNTRTNEKLFF. The full variable domain, completed using reference TRBV11-2 and TRBJ1-4, is EAGVAQSPRYKIIEKRQSVAFWCNPISGHATLYWYQQILGQGPKLLIQFQNNGVVDDSQLPKDRFSAERLKGVDSTLKIQPAKLEDSAVYLCASSPNTRTNEKLFFGSGTQLSVL.

The CDR3 spells CASSILAGGPGTDTQYF. The CDR3 DNA is TGTGCCAGTAGTATCTTAGCGGGAGGGCCAGGCACAGATACGCAGTATTTT. The chain employs TRBV19 and TRBJ2-3, with 11 bases fitting TRBD2. V shed 3 bases and J 1 base; nucleotides not matched to a gene: 6. This CDR3 comprises 17 residues. Germline CDR1 is LNHDA and CDR2 is SQIVND (reference sequence).